Below are 17 T cell receptor beta chains sequenced from a single sample in a study of T cell repertoires in cytomegalovirus infection. TCRdb recomputed calls from the reads with MiXCR, one row per CDR3 protein. The data hold fewer than 300,000 distinct CDR3 sequences, with roughly 23% observed a single time. Sequencing input: PBMCs. All receptors derive from a human donor in good health (CMV status not recorded). Some clones in this sample may be carry-over from other donors' samples.

Concerning this clonotype: This clone may be a read error of a much larger clone one base away. The chain employs TRBV7-2 and TRBJ2-2; a weak D match, TRBD2 (5 bases). The CDR3 is 16 residues long. Germline loops: CDR1 SGHTA, CDR2 FQGNSA. Trimming stripped 5 bases from V and 1 base from J, with 14 bases between. CDR3 sequence reads: CASSLSVAKNTGELFF. The DNA of the CDR3 is TGTGCCAGCAGCCTTTCAGTAGCGAAGAACACCGGGGAGCTGTTTTTT.

In this sample, this clonotype turned up many times. CDR3 loop: CASSSASKRAYNEQFF. The CDR3 DNA follows: TGTGCCAGCAGCTCCGCGTCGAAGCGGGCGTACAATGAGCAGTTCTTC. The chain employs TRBV7-6 and TRBJ2-1, with D tentatively TRBD2 (6 bases). CDR1 and CDR2 from the germline V gene are SGHVS and FNYEAQ. Trimming cost V 4 bases and J 4 bases, with 17 bases left between them. The CDR3 covers 16 residues.

The chain has TRBV6-5 and TRBJ2-7, with a weak D call TRBD1 (5 bases). Trimming pared 0 bases from V and 1 base from J, leaving 7 bases between. This CDR3 spans 14 amino acids. From germline, CDR1 is MNHEY and CDR2 SVGAGI. Written as DNA, the CDR3 is TGTGCCAGCAGTTACTCGACAGCTTCCTACGAGCAGTACTTC. This encodes CASSYSTASYEQYF.

A few counts support this clonotype. This CDR3 reads CASRTLAGGHNEQFF. In nucleotides, the CDR3 is TGTGCCAGCAGGACCCTAGCGGGAGGCCACAATGAGCAGTTCTTC. The genes are TRBV12-3 or TRBV12-4 and TRBJ2-1; 11 bases map to TRBD2. Trimming took 6 bases from V and 5 from J; bases not matched to a gene: 6. The CDR3 totals 15 residues.

In its sample, this clonotype was seen a few times. The V call is TRBV7-8, the J call TRBJ2-3; 8 bases are a match to TRBD2. The CDR3 sequence is 16 residues long. CDR1 and CDR2 from the germline V gene are SGHVS and FQNEAQ. The V segment lost 1 base and the J segment 6 bases; nucleotides outside the gene matches: 9. Written as DNA, the CDR3 is TGTGCCAGCAGCTTAGGAGGTAGCGGGAATGGGGATACGCAGTATTTT. Translation gives CASSLGGSGNGDTQYF. Filled out from reference TRBV7-8 and TRBJ2-3, the complete variable domain reads GAGVSQSPRYKVAKRGQDVALRCDPISGHVSLFWYQQALGQGPEFLTYFQNEAQLDKSGLPSDRFFAERPEGSVSTLKIQRTQQEDSAVYLCASSLGGSGNGDTQYFGPGTRLTVL.

There are a few counts of this clonotype. The rearrangement uses TRBV20-1 and TRBJ2-7; 13 nucleotides agree with TRBD2. The CDR3 is 14 amino acids. Trimming took 5 bases from V and 3 from J; bases not matched to a gene: 4. Germline CDR1 reads DFQATT; CDR2 reads SNEGSKA (reference sequence). CDR3 protein: CSADRLAGGYEQYF. DNA for the CDR3: TGCAGTGCTGACAGACTAGCGGGAGGCTACGAGCAGTACTTC.

The chain is built from TRBV5-1 and TRBJ1-4; the match to TRBD1 covers 8 bases. The CDR3 is 17 amino acids. The V and J ends lost 4 bases and 7 bases, in that order; junction bases with no gene match: 15. Germline CDR1 reads SGHRS; CDR2 reads YFSETQ. DNA of the CDR3: TGCGCCAGCAGCCCGGGAGGAGCAGGGGGCGCGGGTGAAAAACTGTTTTTT. Its translation is CASSPGGAGGAGEKLFF.

The chain couples TRBV20-1 to TRBJ1-6; D gene ambiguous. Per the germline V gene, CDR1 is DFQATT and CDR2 is SNEGSKA (reference sequence). The ends were cut back, 3 bases at V and 6 bases at J, with 9 bases in the middle. The CDR3 loop spans 13 amino acids. The CDR3 DNA reads TGCAGTGCTAGCAGCAGGAGTAATTCACCCCTCCACTTT. Encoded protein: CSASSRSNSPLHF.

This chain joins TRBV6-2 or TRBV6-3 and TRBJ2-7, with 10 bases matching TRBD2. The ends lost 7 bases at V and 6 bases at J; junction bases unmatched: 15. Germline values: CDR1 MNHEY, CDR2 SVGEGT. The CDR3 extends over 16 amino acids. CDR3 protein: CASTSPTGGLAIEQYF. CDR3 DNA sequence: TGTGCCAGCACTTCGCCTACCGGGGGACTAGCGATCGAGCAGTACTTC.

This clonotype has only a few counts. V usage is TRBV24-1 and J usage is TRBJ1-1, with 8 nucleotides matching TRBD1. The CDR3 is made up of 10 amino acids. Losses at the gene ends were 10 bases for V and 9 bases for J; bases not matched to a gene: 3. The V gene's germline CDR1 is KGHDR and CDR2 SFDVKD. Here the CDR3 DNA reads TGTGCCACTGGGACAGGCAAAGCTTTCTTT. Its translation: CATGTGKAFF.

This chain joins TRBV5-6 and TRBJ2-7; 10 nucleotides match TRBD1. V was clipped by 1 base and J by 2 bases; unmatched bases: 3. The germline gives CDR1 SGHDT, CDR2 YYEEEE. The CDR3 covers 15 residues. The CDR3 DNA reads TGTGCCAGCAGCTTGTTTGACAGGGGGCCCTACGAGCAGTACTTC. This gives the protein CASSLFDRGPYEQYF. Supplemented by reference TRBV5-6 and TRBJ2-7, the full variable domain reads DAGVTQSPTHLIKTRGQQVTLRCSPKSGHDTVSWYQQALGQGPQFIFQYYEEEERQRGNFPDRFSGHQFPNYSSELNVNALLLGDSALYLCASSLFDRGPYEQYFGPGTRLTVT.

This clonotype was detected only a few times. The chain recombines TRBV29-1 with TRBJ1-1; TRBD1 might be the D (6 bases). The CDR3 consists of 14 residues. Trimming took off 6 bases at V and 4 bases at J, with 18 bases between the two ends. Germline V gene data show CDR1 as SQVTM and CDR2 as ANQGSEA. CDR3 loop: CSVTFTGFATEAFF. CDR3 in DNA: TGCAGCGTAACCTTTACAGGGTTCGCCACTGAAGCTTTCTTT.

This rearrangement joins TRBV28 to TRBJ1-6, with unresolved D. The V and J ends lost 5 bases and 5 bases respectively, with 13 bases between them. Germline loops: CDR1 MDHEN, CDR2 SYDVKM. This CDR3 has 15 amino acids. The CDR3 sequence: CASSPQQTNNSPLHF. CDR3 nucleotide sequence: TGTGCCAGCAGTCCCCAACAGACGAATAATTCACCCCTCCACTTT. The complete variable domain, with remaining parts taken from reference TRBV28 and TRBJ1-6, reads DVKVTQSSRYLVKRTGEKVFLECVQDMDHENMFWYRQDPGLGLRLIYFSYDVKMKEKGDIPEGYSVSREKKERFSLILESASTNQTSMYLCASSPQQTNNSPLHFGNGTRLTVT.

This clonotype was detected a few times. The chain couples TRBV24-1 to TRBJ1-1; 7 bases fit TRBD1. The CDR3 runs to 15 residues. Germline V gives CDR1 KGHDR, CDR2 SFDVKD. Trimming at V came to 5 bases and at J to 5 bases, leaving 10 bases not matched to a gene. CDR3 sequence reads: CATSVLEGAGTEAFF. CDR3 sequence (DNA): TGTGCCACCAGTGTCCTCGAGGGGGCAGGGACTGAAGCTTTCTTT.

This clonotype was found a few times. The V gene is TRBV28, the J gene TRBJ2-1; D not resolved. Trimming left V 1 base short and J 4 bases short, with 11 bases between. The germline gives CDR1 MDHEN, CDR2 SYDVKM. The CDR3 has 15 residues. CDR3 DNA: TGTGCCAGCAGTTTATCCCAATCCTTATACAATGAGCAGTTCTTC. Its translation: CASSLSQSLYNEQFF.

This clonotype has a handful of counts. V gene TRBV28 combines with J gene TRBJ2-6, with 7 positions matching TRBD1. The CDR3 has 12 residues. The germline V gene has CDR1 MDHEN and CDR2 SYDVKM. CDR3 residues: CAQGAGANVLTF. The CDR3 DNA reads as TGTGCTCAGGGGGCTGGGGCCAACGTCCTGACTTTC.

This clonotype was detected a few times. This chain joins TRBV7-8 and TRBJ2-7, with 8 positions matching TRBD1. With V trimmed by 1 base and J by 9 bases, 8 bases remained unmatched. This CDR3 has 14 amino acids. The V gene's germline CDR1 is SGHVS and CDR2 FQNEAQ. The CDR3 DNA sequence: TGTGCCAGCAGCTTAGGGACAGGGACCCCCGCGCAGTACTTC. This encodes CASSLGTGTPAQYF.